This T cell receptor beta chain was found in a study of CD8 T cells in ankylosing spondylitis (TCRdb year 2017). Concerning the study at large: The study set out to find disease-linked TCR variants by profiling T cell receptor beta repertoires in ankylosing spondylitis patients and healthy donors. Peripheral blood was sampled, and synovial fluid was additionally collected from ankylosing spondylitis patients. In total, the full study cohort was made up of about 110 healthy donors and about two dozen ankylosing spondylitis patients. General findings and caveats noted by the study authors: Blood from ankylosing spondylitis patients appeared to be characterized by a TCR beta motif composed of under 10 highly homologous amino acid variants. Some motif variants had previously been reported in the synovial fluid and blood of reactive arthritis patients, which suggests shared mechanisms of disease initiation. The disease-linked clones had a CD8+ phenotype and were found at relatively low frequencies in peripheral blood. According to the report, matched synovial fluid samples from ankylosing spondylitis patients were significantly enriched for the disease-linked clones.

Taken from the germline V gene, the CDR1 and CDR2 loops are SGHRS and YFSETQ. Ends trimmed: V by 0 bases, J by 7 bases; bases unmatched to a gene: 5. Measured from the cysteine to the phenylalanine, the CDR3 is 14 residues long. Only the CDR3 portion is preserved as DNA: 42 bases, with reading frame beginning at the first base. TCRdb records Illumina HiSeq 2500 as the sequencer. TCR beta libraries were prepared by quantitative 5'-RACE with molecular barcodes. The paper's data handling went like this. To identify disease-linked TCR variants, a new computational method was used, one built on a probabilistic model of VDJ rearrangement. The public reads were reprocessed in TCRdb via fastp at Q25 and MiXCR, keeping in-frame beta chains. For every CDR3 protein sequence, its rows merge into one entry that carries the most common genes and DNA. Clone size and V and J calls follow TCRdb, not the original study. Present in this sample are some 71,000 distinct CDR3 sequences, approximately 5% of which were seen just once. The ten largest clonotypes hold approximately 2% of the sample.

This clonotype was recorded many times. There is no known antigen for this receptor. It has no much larger one-base neighbor in the sample; base qualities were not kept. Sequencing was done on a sample of blood, either unsorted or a sorted T cell fraction (not recorded which). The chain is assembled from TRBV5-1 and TRBJ1-2; 8 of the junction bases match TRBD1. The source is a male donor with ankylosing spondylitis or in good health (not recorded which). The DNA sequence is given as TGCGCCAGCAGCTTGGGGCAGGGGGCTGGTGGCTACACCTTC. Translated, this is CASSLGQGAGGYTF.